Below, 24 T cell receptor beta chains from the same sample are listed, as sequenced in a study of regulatory T cells in long-lasting Graves disease. Construction of the TCR beta libraries employed iRepertoire HTBI primers in conjunction with Arm-PCR of CDR3 regions. TCRdb ran MiXCR on the multiplex PCR reads and lists one entry per CDR3 protein. Of about 400,000 distinct CDR3 sequences listed, about a sixth are singletons. Time point specified: newly diagnosed GD, antithyroid drugs for less than 3 months. Extracted PBMC RNA gave rise to the TCR library. Source: peripheral blood mononuclear cells (PBMCs), taken at new diagnosis, from a patient treated with antithyroid drugs. The source is a female donor with Graves disease.

This clonotype showed up many times. The junction departs from the called germline gene at one end, perhaps through a read error. The V call is TRBV5-1, the J call TRBJ2-2, with TRBD1 identical over 9 bases. This CDR3 has 14 amino acids. From germline, CDR1 is SGHRS and CDR2 YFSETQ. The CDR3 reads CASSLGQGVRELFF. The CDR3 DNA sequence: TGTGCCAGCAGCTTGGGACAGGGTGTGAGGGAGCTGTTTTTT.

V is TRBV7-2 and J is TRBJ1-3; D not certain. Looked up from germline, CDR1 is SGHTA and CDR2 is FQGNSA. The germline V and J ends were trimmed by 3 bases and 1 base, with 7 bases remaining between them. The CDR3 length is 14 residues. Here the CDR3 DNA reads TGTGCCAGCAGCTTTCACACGTCTGGAAACACCATATATTTT. Residues: CASSFHTSGNTIYF.

This clonotype was seen many times. The V and J genes are TRBV20-1 and TRBJ2-5, with D possibly being TRBD2 (6 bases). The CDR3 runs to 15 residues. Germline V gives CDR1 DFQATT, CDR2 SNEGSKA (reference sequence). Between the trimmed V and J ends, which lost 2 bases and 5 bases, there was a span of 18 bases. The CDR3 spells CSARHGRGLGETQYF. In DNA form, the CDR3 reads TGCAGTGCTAGACATGGGCGGGGACTCGGGGAGACCCAGTACTTC.

This clonotype has ten or more counts. CDR3 in DNA: TGTGCCAGCAGTTTGTTGTCGACGAAGGGCGAGCAGTACTTC. Translated, it gives CASSLLSTKGEQYF. V and J are TRBV28 and TRBJ2-7; no reliable D call. CDR3 length equals 14 residues. Germline CDR1 and CDR2: MDHEN and SYDVKM. The V end lost 3 bases, the J end lost 6 bases, and 15 bases lay between the germline ends.

This clonotype was recorded a few times. The chain couples TRBV20-1 to TRBJ2-7; maybe TRBD2 (6 bases). V lost 4 bases to trimming and J lost 3 bases, with 19 bases between them. This CDR3 region has 15 residues. CDR1 DFQATT and CDR2 SNEGSKA come from the germline V gene (reference sequence). In DNA form, the CDR3 reads TGCAGTGCTACGCCGCGACGGGGGAGGAACTACGAGCAGTACTTC. Amino acids: CSATPRRGRNYEQYF.

This clonotype was counted ten times or more. The V call is TRBV7-9, the J call TRBJ2-3; 8 bases map to TRBD2. This CDR3 has 19 residues. The V segment lost 0 bases and the J segment 0 bases; nucleotides outside the gene matches: 11. The germline V gene has CDR1 SEHNR and CDR2 FQNEAQ (reference sequence). Here the CDR3 reads CASSLAEGIAGPSTDTQYF. For the CDR3, the DNA is TGTGCCAGCAGCTTAGCGGAGGGCATAGCGGGACCAAGCACAGATACGCAGTATTTT.

The V gene is TRBV29-1, the J gene TRBJ2-5; D might be TRBD1 (6 bases). Germline CDR1 SQVTM, CDR2 ANQGSEA. Trimming cost V 3 bases and J 6 bases, with 17 bases left between them. This CDR3 has 14 amino acids. Here the CDR3 DNA reads TGCAGCGTTGACCCCGACAGGTCTTTCAAGACCCAGTACTTC. Translation gives CSVDPDRSFKTQYF.

The chain carries TRBV6-2 or TRBV6-3 and TRBJ2-7; D possibly corresponds to TRBD1 (6 bases). This CDR3 is 13 amino acids long. The germline gives CDR1 MNHEY, CDR2 SVGEGT. V gave up 0 bases and J gave up 3 bases, with 6 bases separating them. CDR3: CASSYSDSYEQYF. DNA of the CDR3: TGTGCCAGCAGTTACTCGGACAGCTACGAGCAGTACTTC.

This clonotype was observed many times. The J gene is TRBJ1-2, the V gene TRBV20-1; D may be TRBD1 (5 bases). The V end was cut by 5 bases, the J end by 1 base, with 20 bases between. CDR3 length: 16 amino acids. Germline values: CDR1 DFQATT, CDR2 SNEGSKA (reference sequence). CDR3 bases: TGCAGTGCTTACCATCGGAACCGGGACGGTAACTATGGCTACACCTTC. This sequence encodes CSAYHRNRDGNYGYTF.

About this clonotype itself: A far more abundant clone sits one base away, making this likely a read error. This rearrangement joins TRBV9 to TRBJ2-1, with 13 bases fitting TRBD2. This CDR3 contains 16 residues. Germline CDR1 reads SGDLS; CDR2 reads YYNGEE. Unmatched junction bases numbered 7, after V lost 0 bases and J lost 10 bases. In nucleotides, the CDR3 is TGTGCCAGCAGCGTAGCTAGTGGACTAGCGGGAGCCGAGCAGTTCTTC. Encoded protein: CASSVASGLAGAEQFF.

The table lists this clonotype with many counts. J is TRBJ2-7 and V is TRBV7-2; 9 bases are shared with TRBD1. Germline CDR1 and CDR2: SGHTA and FQGNSA. The CDR3 is 13 amino acids. The V segment lost 8 bases and the J segment 5 bases; nucleotides outside the gene matches: 7. CDR3 amino acids: CASGTGYSNEQYF. The CDR3 DNA reads as TGTGCCAGCGGGACAGGGTATTCGAACGAGCAGTACTTC.

The DNA for the CDR3 is TGTGCCATCAGTGTTTCATGGGAAGGGAGCAATCAGCCCCAGCATTTT. It is translated as CAISVSWEGSNQPQHF. The rearrangement uses TRBV10-3 and TRBJ1-5, with no clear D. The CDR3 covers 16 residues. Germline-derived CDR1 and CDR2 are ENHRY and SYGVKD. V lost 4 bases and J 1 base, leaving 14 bases between the germline ends.

A word on this clonotype: This may come from a read error, since a much larger clone is one base off. The chain recombines TRBV7-2 with TRBJ2-7; D could derive from TRBD1 or TRBD2 (5 bases each). V lost 2 bases to trimming and J lost 5 bases, with 13 bases between them. Germline-derived CDR1 and CDR2 are SGHTA and FQGNSA. This CDR3 is built from 14 residues. CDR3 amino acids: CASSLRGEGDEQYF. For the CDR3, the DNA is TGTGCCAGCAGCTTAAGGGGAGAGGGCGACGAGCAGTACTTC.

This clonotype came up many times. This chain joins TRBV5-1 and TRBJ1-1, with D hard to call. The germline V gene encodes CDR1 SGHRS and CDR2 YFSETQ. CDR3 length: 14 amino acids. Trimming took 0 bases from V and 3 from J, leaving 9 bases between them. The CDR3 spells CASSLGRAYTEAFF. CDR3 bases: TGCGCCAGCAGCTTGGGGCGGGCGTACACTGAAGCTTTCTTT. Full variable domain (remainder filled in from reference TRBV5-1 and TRBJ1-1): KAGVTQTPRYLIKTRGQQVTLSCSPISGHRSVSWYQQTPGQGLQFLFEYFSETQRNKGNFPGRFSGRQFSNSRSEMNVSTLELGDSALYLCASSLGRAYTEAFFGQGTRLTVV.

On this clonotype itself: A far larger clone is one nucleotide away, so this likely arose from a read error. The CDR3 region has the DNA TGTGCCAGCAGTGAAACGCGGGGGGGCCGAGGGGAGATCCAGTACTTC. The encoded protein is CASSETRGGRGEIQYF. The genes are TRBV2 and TRBJ2-1, with 9 bases aligning to TRBD2. TRBJ2-5 explains the end of the DNA better; the J call may be wrong. The CDR3 covers 16 residues. Germline CDR1 and CDR2: SNHLY and FYNNEI.

This clonotype was observed at least ten times. The V and J genes are TRBV11-2 and TRBJ2-3; TRBD2 matches at 8 bases. This CDR3 has 14 residues. Germline trimming cut 0 bases from V and 6 bases from J; bases unmatched to any gene: 2. The germline V gene encodes CDR1 SGHAT and CDR2 FQNNGV. CDR3 protein: CASSLEPSGDTQYF. The CDR3, as DNA: TGTGCCAGCAGCTTAGAACCTAGCGGGGATACGCAGTATTTT.

This clonotype occurred a few times. The chain employs TRBV7-2 and TRBJ2-7; D uncertain. The CDR3 extends over 13 amino acids. V shed 5 bases and J shed 0 bases, with 8 bases lying between them. Germline assignment: CDR1 SGHTA and CDR2 FQGNSA. CDR3 amino acids: CASSPYPSYEQYF. CDR3 in DNA: TGTGCCAGCAGCCCATACCCCTCCTACGAGCAGTACTTC.

The chain joins TRBV6-2 or TRBV6-3 to TRBJ1-2, with D perhaps matching TRBD1 (6 bases). The germline V gene has CDR1 MNHEY and CDR2 SVGEGT. The CDR3 totals 14 residues. Trimming cost V 5 bases and J 5 bases, with 15 bases left between them. In nucleotides, the CDR3 is TGTGCCAGCAGTGAAAAGGGGGGGGCGTATGGCTACACCTTC. Its protein is CASSEKGGAYGYTF.

This clonotype has ten or more counts. The chain carries TRBV7-9 and TRBJ2-3; TRBD2 agrees at 8 bases. Trimming cost V 5 bases and J 4 bases; bases outside gene matches: 5. The CDR3 length is 14 residues. Germline V CDR1 and CDR2: SEHNR, FQNEAQ (reference sequence). The CDR3 DNA sequence: TGTGCCAGCAGCCCGGGAGGGCAAGCAGATACGCAGTATTTT. This translates into CASSPGGQADTQYF. Together with reference TRBV7-9 and TRBJ2-3, the CDR3 gives the full variable domain: DTGVSQNPRHKITKRGQNVTFRCDPISEHNRLYWYRQTLGQGPEFLTYFQNEAQLEKSRLLSDRFSAERPKGSFSTLEIQRTEQGDSAMYLCASSPGGQADTQYFGPGTRLTVL.

This clonotype was recorded many times. The chain recombines TRBV7-9 with TRBJ2-7; D is possibly TRBD2 (5 bases). Trimming removed 5 bases at V and 2 bases at J, with 7 bases between. The CDR3 length is 12 residues. Germline V lookup: CDR1 SEHNR, CDR2 FQNEAQ (reference sequence). The CDR3 sequence is CASSTGTYEQYF. In DNA, the CDR3 is TGTGCCAGCAGCACGGGGACCTACGAGCAGTACTTC.

The table lists this clonotype with a few counts. The chain is built from TRBV6-2 or TRBV6-3 and TRBJ2-1, with D uncertain. CDR1 and CDR2 from the germline V gene are MNHEY and SVGEGT. Trimming removed 7 bases at V and 8 bases at J, with 12 bases between. This CDR3 region has 12 residues. CDR3 sequence: CASTRAPHEQFF. In DNA, the CDR3 is TGTGCCAGCACCCGGGCCCCCCATGAGCAGTTCTTC.

The sample holds a few counts of this clonotype. The CDR3 sequence: CASSLLPGHRKLFF. The CDR3 DNA reads as TGTGCCAGCAGTTTACTTCCAGGACATCGGAAACTGTTTTTT. The rearrangement links TRBV27 to TRBJ1-4; perhaps TRBD1 as D (5 bases). Germline CDR1 and CDR2: MNHEY and SMNVEV (reference sequence). This CDR3 spans 14 amino acids. The ends were cut back, 2 bases at V and 11 bases at J, with 15 bases in the middle.

This clonotype has a count of ten or more. V and J are TRBV2 and TRBJ1-2, with 7 bases lining up with TRBD1. V was clipped by 9 bases and J by 4 bases; unmatched bases: 5. The CDR3 has 12 amino acids. CDR1 is SNHLY and CDR2 is FYNNEI in the germline V gene. The chain's CDR3 is CASQGGSYGYTF. CDR3 bases: TGTGCCAGTCAAGGGGGCTCCTATGGCTACACCTTC.

This clonotype was counted many times. The genes are TRBV7-2 and TRBJ2-3; TRBD2 agrees at 7 bases. This CDR3 has 16 amino acids. V dropped 8 bases and J dropped 0; count of bases not matched to a gene: 11. Germline loops: CDR1 SGHTA, CDR2 FQGNSA. This CDR3 is CASGDSWGGSTDTQYF. CDR3 coding DNA: TGTGCCAGCGGTGATTCATGGGGGGGAAGCACAGATACGCAGTATTTT.